Detailed here is one T cell receptor (beta chain). The entry originates in a study of blood T cell repertoires in COVID-19. The overall study: Some COVID-19 samples were acute and others convalescent; all came from the United States, Italy and Spain. PBMCs, B-cell-depleted T cells, or T cells were the source of the cDNA or gDNA that made up the material.

The CDR3 totals 14 residues. The V segment lost 5 bases and the J segment 6 bases; nucleotides outside the gene matches: 6. Looked up from germline, CDR1 is MDHEN and CDR2 is SYDVKM. As processed by the authors: Cell counts per sample came from amplifying reference gene primers. Some clones are missing from TCRdb's copy, which holds only in-frame ones; the method was immunoSEQ multiplex PCR. That table supplies the V and J calls and clone size; D and trimming were determined from the DNA. Counted here are about 300,000 clones, roughly 83% occurring once; the ten biggest clones make up 1.5% to 2%. The sequenced sample was peripheral blood. V gene TRBV28 combines with J gene TRBJ1-2, with 10 bases fitting TRBD1. The source of this sequence is a woman aged 45-65 years with acute or convalescent COVID-19. The CDR3, as DNA: TGTGCCAGCAGTCTAGGACAGGGGGTTGATGGCTACACCTTC. This encodes CASSLGQGVDGYTF.